The rows below give T cell receptor beta chains drawn from one sample of a study of beta chain features in type 1 diabetes. The assay was immunoSEQ multiplex PCR, and TCRdb's table has in-frame clones only and misses some. The sample lists 680,000 or so clones, around 15% occurring once. The material sequenced was naive CD4+ T cells from blood. The receptors stem from a man younger than 35 with type 1 diabetes. Both conserved end residues are part of each CDR3. A D gene is named only where the DNA matches it firmly. The size of a clone is reported for some rows only, either as once, few or many, or as a class for expanded clones.

DNA,CDR3,J,D,size,V
TGTGCCAGCAGTTGGGACAGTTACACCGGGGAGCTGTTTTTT,CASSWDSYTGELFF,TRBJ2-2,TRBD1,few,TRBV27
TGTGCCAGCAGTTACTCGACAGGGAATAATTCACCCCTCCACTTT,CASSYSTGNNSPLHF,TRBJ1-6,TRBD1,-,TRBV6-5
TGTGCCAGCGCCCCCGTTGGGCCCCAGTACTTC,CASAPVGPQYF,TRBJ2-5,-,few,TRBV7-9
TGTGCCAGCACCCCTGGGGGCAATCAGCCCCAGCATTTT,CASTPGGNQPQHF,TRBJ1-5,-,few,TRBV7-9
TGTGCCGTCACACAGGGATTCTATGGCTACACCTTC,CAVTQGFYGYTF,TRBJ1-2,-,few,TRBV6-6
TGTGCCAGCAGCTCCGACAGAGGAACTAATGAAAAACTGTTTTTT,CASSSDRGTNEKLFF,TRBJ1-4,-,-,TRBV7-9
TGCAGCGTTGTCCGGGGGGCGGGATACGAGCAGTACTTC,CSVVRGAGYEQYF,TRBJ2-7,-,few,TRBV29-1
TGTGCCAGCAGCGCTAGACTAGCGGGGGGGCATGGGGCCAACGTCCTGACTTTC,CASSARLAGGHGANVLTF,TRBJ2-6,TRBD2,few,TRBV7-2
TGTGCCAGCAGTGAAGCGCGAGGTGTCCATCAGCCCCAGCATTTT,CASSEARGVHQPQHF,TRBJ1-5,-,few,TRBV6-1
TGCGCCAGCAGCCAAGGCCTTCTAGCGGGGGTCTCCTACGAGCAGTACTTC,CASSQGLLAGVSYEQYF,TRBJ2-7,TRBD2,few,TRBV4-1
TGCAGTGCTAGGGTGGTCACTGAAGCTTTCTTT,CSARVVTEAFF,TRBJ1-1,-,few,TRBV20-1
TGTGCCTGGAGTGTCGGGAATACGCAGTATTTT,CAWSVGNTQYF,TRBJ2-3,-,-,TRBV30
TGTGCCTGGAGTCTAGGGACAGATTCCCATGAGCAGTTCTTC,CAWSLGTDSHEQFF,TRBJ2-1,TRBD1,-,TRBV30
TGCGCCAGCAGCTTGGTTGTTACAGGGAACAATGAGCAGTTCTTC,CASSLVVTGNNEQFF,TRBJ2-1,-,few,TRBV5-1
TGTGCCAGCAGCCAAGATCTTCCCTATGGCTACACCTTC,CASSQDLPYGYTF,TRBJ1-2,-,few,TRBV4-2
TGTGCCTGGAGTGCACGCGGGGGCCCCCTCAATGAGCAGTTCTTC,CAWSARGGPLNEQFF,TRBJ2-1,-,few,TRBV30
TGCGCCAGCAGTTCTCAGGGAACTCAAGAGACCCAGTACTTC,CASSSQGTQETQYF,TRBJ2-5,-,few,TRBV10-2
TGCAGCGTTGGTGGGGCCACTGAAGCTTTCTTT,CSVGGATEAFF,TRBJ1-1,-,-,TRBV29-1
TGTGCCAGCAGTTTATCGTCCGCTCTCTATGGCTACACCTTC,CASSLSSALYGYTF,TRBJ1-2,-,-,TRBV27
TGTGCCAGCAGCTACGGACAGGGGATGACCTACGAGCAGTACTTC,CASSYGQGMTYEQYF,TRBJ2-7,TRBD1,few,TRBV7-9
TGTGCCAGCAGTCATGCCGGACAGTCCTACGAGCAGTACTTC,CASSHAGQSYEQYF,TRBJ2-7,-,few,TRBV13
TGTGCCAGCAGCCCCGGAGGGGCTGAAAACACCATATATTTT,CASSPGGAENTIYF,TRBJ1-3,-,-,TRBV7-9
TGTGCCAACGAGACCGGGACAGGGCCCTACGAGCAGTACTTC,CANETGTGPYEQYF,TRBJ2-7,TRBD1,-,TRBV10-3
TGTGCCAGCAGCCCCGTCGATCAGCGGAACACAGATACGCAGTATTTT,CASSPVDQRNTDTQYF,TRBJ2-3,-,few,TRBV4-2
TGTGCCAGCAGGAGGGCAGCAGCAGAGCCCCAGCATTTT,CASRRAAAEPQHF,TRBJ1-5,-,few,TRBV25-1
TGTGCCAGCAGTGAATGGTCAGGGGCTCAAAACACTGAAGCTTTCTTT,CASSEWSGAQNTEAFF,TRBJ1-1,-,few,TRBV25-1